This TCR beta chain was recorded in a study of shared clonotypes between healthy human individuals. Authors' processing steps: Sequence data from immunoSEQ were junction-only and lacked quality scores; consequently, filtering differed. Repertoires were generated with immunoSEQ multiplex PCR, while TCRdb's copy carries only in-frame clones and drops some. V and J calls plus clone size are reproduced from that table; the DNA served to infer D and trimming. Counted here are about 1.1 million clones, more than 75% occurring once; the ten biggest clones make up 0.5% to 0.6%. This clone was counted once. This CDR3 comprises 16 residues. Germline V CDR1 and CDR2: MDHEN, SYDVKM. Trimming removed 6 bases from V and 0 bases from J; junction bases left unmatched: 9. Donors, healthy HIV-negative adults, lacked recent acute infections or vaccinations.

This receptor was taken from a man aged 18 to 35 in good health. Some clones in this sample may be carry-over from other donors' samples. The specimen was memory CD4+ T cells from PBMCs. The sample's subset: CD45RA-negative fraction. The V gene is TRBV28, the J gene TRBJ1-1, with TRBD1 matching over 8 bases. The CDR3 DNA reads as TGTGCCAGCAGCCCGACAGGGGCCGGATTGAACACTGAAGCTTTCTTT. Protein sequence: CASSPTGAGLNTEAFF.